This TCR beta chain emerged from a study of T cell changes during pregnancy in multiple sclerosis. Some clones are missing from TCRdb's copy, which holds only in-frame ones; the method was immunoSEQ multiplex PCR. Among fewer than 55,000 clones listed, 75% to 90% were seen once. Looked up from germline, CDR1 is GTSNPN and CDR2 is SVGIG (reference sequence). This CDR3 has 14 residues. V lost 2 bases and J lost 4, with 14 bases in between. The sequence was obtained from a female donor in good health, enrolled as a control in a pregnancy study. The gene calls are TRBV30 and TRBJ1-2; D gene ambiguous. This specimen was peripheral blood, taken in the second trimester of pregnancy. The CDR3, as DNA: TGTGCCTGGAGTTCCCCAGGCCAAGGCTATGGCTACACCTTC. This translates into CAWSSPGQGYGYTF.